This T cell receptor (beta chain) was found in a study of blood T cell repertoires in COVID-19. Background on the study: Italy, Spain and the United States were the sources of the convalescent and acute COVID-19 samples. From T cells, B-cell-depleted T cells, or PBMCs came the material, which was cDNA or gDNA.

Only a few counts were recorded for this clone. Germline CDR1 is SGHRS and CDR2 is YFSETQ. V dropped 0 bases and J dropped 3 bases, with 10 bases sitting between them. The CDR3 is 14 amino acids. Per the study methods: Nucleated cell counts were estimated from reference gene primer amplification. Clones were read by immunoSEQ multiplex PCR, and TCRdb kept only the in-frame ones, dropping some. Clone size and the V and J calls come from that table; the DNA yielded D and trimming. This table has about 190,000 clones, roughly four fifths appearing once. The source material was peripheral blood. The J gene is TRBJ2-7, the V gene TRBV5-1; D not resolved. This TCR came from a woman between 40 and 55 years old with acute or convalescent COVID-19. Written as DNA, the CDR3 is TGCGCCAGCAGCTTGGATACTACACACTACGAGCAGTACTTC. Translation gives CASSLDTTHYEQYF.